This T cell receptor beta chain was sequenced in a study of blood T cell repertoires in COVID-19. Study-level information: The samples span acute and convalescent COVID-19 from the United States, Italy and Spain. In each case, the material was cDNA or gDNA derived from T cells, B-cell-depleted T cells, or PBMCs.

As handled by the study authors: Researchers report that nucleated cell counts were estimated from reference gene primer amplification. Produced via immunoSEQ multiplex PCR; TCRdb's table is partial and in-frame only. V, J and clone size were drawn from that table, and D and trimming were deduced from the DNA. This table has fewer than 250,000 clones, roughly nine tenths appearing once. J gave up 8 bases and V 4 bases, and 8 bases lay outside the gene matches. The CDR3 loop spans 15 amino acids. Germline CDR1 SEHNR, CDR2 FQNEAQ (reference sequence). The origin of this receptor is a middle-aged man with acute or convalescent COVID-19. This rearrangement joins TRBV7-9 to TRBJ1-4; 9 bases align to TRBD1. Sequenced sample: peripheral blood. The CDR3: CASSSTGTGREKLFF. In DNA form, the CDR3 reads TGTGCCAGCAGCTCAACCGGGACAGGGCGGGAAAAACTGTTTTTT.